A single T cell receptor beta chain is shown here with its context. This sample was included in a study of blood T cell repertoires in COVID-19. Study-level information: Some COVID-19 samples were acute and others convalescent; all came from the United States, Italy and Spain.

The V and J ends lost 1 base and 8 bases respectively, with 11 bases between them. Germline CDR1 MGHDK, CDR2 SYGVNS. This CDR3 spans 14 amino acids. Under the authors' procedure: Researchers report that nucleated cell counts were estimated from reference gene primer amplification. Measured with immunoSEQ multiplex PCR; TCRdb has only the in-frame clones, and not every one. The V and J calls and clone size are taken from that table; D and trimming were inferred from the DNA. Of about 260,000 clones listed, approximately 81% are singletons. The chain employs TRBV25-1 and TRBJ1-4; the D gene is possibly TRBD1 (6 bases). This TCR came from a man aged 55 to 70 with acute or convalescent COVID-19. Input material: peripheral blood. CDR3 amino acids: CASSESGAGEKLFF. CDR3 DNA sequence: TGTGCCAGCAGTGAATCAGGGGCTGGGGAAAAACTGTTTTTT.